Shown below are 30 T cell receptor beta chains from a single sample sequenced in a study of cytomegalovirus exposure and HLA in healthy donors. Use of 60 Vbeta and 13 Jbeta primers characterized the PCR. Clones were read by immunoSEQ multiplex PCR, and TCRdb kept only the in-frame ones, dropping some. The sample holds about 130,000 clones, 65% to 90% seen once. Sequencing input: PBMCs. The origin of the receptors is a girl aged 2 to 9 in good health and CMV-seronegative.

This clone was detected only a few times. The CDR3 spells CASSPRTSGTYEQYF. CDR3 DNA sequence: TGTGCCAGCAGCCCTCGGACTAGCGGTACCTACGAGCAGTACTTC. The chain combines TRBV7-2 with TRBJ2-7, with 10 bases that match TRBD2. This CDR3 comprises 15 residues. Germline lookup yields CDR1 SGHTA and CDR2 FQGNSA. J was trimmed by 2 bases and V by 5 bases; bases with no gene match: 6.

The rearrangement uses TRBV4-1 and TRBJ2-1; D gene unclear. Germline loops: CDR1 MGHRA, CDR2 YSYEKL. CDR3 length equals 17 residues. V lost 0 bases to trimming and J lost 0 bases, with 12 bases between them. CDR3 region: CASSQDDGDDSYNEQFF. CDR3 nucleotides: TGCGCCAGCAGCCAAGATGATGGAGACGACTCCTACAATGAGCAGTTCTTC.

The J gene is TRBJ1-1, the V gene TRBV27; TRBD1 matches at 7 bases. The CDR3 spans 14 residues. Germline loops: CDR1 MNHEY, CDR2 SMNVEV (reference sequence). V dropped 6 bases and J dropped 10; count of bases not matched to a gene: 14. The DNA of the CDR3 is TGTGCCAGCAGACCCTCGGGACAGCGGTTCGGAGCTTTCTTT. As protein: CASRPSGQRFGAFF.

The chain carries TRBV19 and TRBJ2-1; 8 bases agree with TRBD1. Germline loops: CDR1 LNHDA, CDR2 SQIVND (reference sequence). J was trimmed by 7 bases and V by 3 bases; bases with no gene match: 8. The CDR3 sequence is 15 residues long. The CDR3 nucleotides read TGTGCCAGTAGTATCCCCCAGGGGGCGTTGAATGAGCAGTTCTTC. Protein sequence: CASSIPQGALNEQFF. Looking up the rest from reference TRBV19 and TRBJ2-1 gives the full variable domain: DGGITQSPKYLFRKEGQNVTLSCEQNLNHDAMYWYRQDPGQGLRLIYYSQIVNDFQKGDIAEGYSVSREKKESFPLTVTSAQKNPTAFYLCASSIPQGALNEQFFGPGTRLTVL.

This chain joins TRBV30 and TRBJ2-1, with D perhaps matching TRBD2 (6 bases). This CDR3 is 13 amino acids long. Trimming cost V 8 bases and J 4 bases, with 15 bases left between them. Per germline, CDR1 GTSNPN and CDR2 SVGIG (reference sequence). CDR3 coding DNA: TGTGCCACCACGGGACTGTTATACAATGAGCAGTTCTTC. Its translation is CATTGLLYNEQFF.

V is TRBV6-5 and J is TRBJ1-1, with a tentative D call TRBD1 (6 bases). V dropped 4 bases and J dropped 4 bases, with 7 bases sitting between them. Germline CDR1 reads MNHEY; CDR2 reads SVGAGI. CDR3 size: 12 residues. CDR3 bases: TGTGCCAGCAGTTCGACAGGCACTGAAGCTTTCTTT. It is translated as CASSSTGTEAFF.

The chain carries TRBV27 and TRBJ2-2; TRBD2 aligns across 9 bases. Germline V gene lookup returns CDR1 MNHEY and CDR2 SMNVEV (reference sequence). This CDR3 has 18 residues. V shed 3 bases, J shed 0 bases, and the junction held 8 bases outside the gene matches. The CDR3 region is CASSFRVAGATNTGELFF. CDR3 nucleotide sequence: TGTGCCAGCAGTTTTCGAGTAGCGGGAGCGACGAACACCGGGGAGCTGTTTTTT.

This chain links TRBV30 with TRBJ1-5; perhaps TRBD1 as D (5 bases). Germline V lookup: CDR1 GTSNPN, CDR2 SVGIG (reference sequence). V shed 4 bases and J shed 0 bases, with 13 bases lying between them. This CDR3 is built from 15 residues. CDR3 in DNA: TGTGCCTGGACAAGGCAGGGCCATAGCAATCAGCCCCAGCATTTT. As protein: CAWTRQGHSNQPQHF.

The rearrangement links TRBV30 to TRBJ2-2; TRBD2 is a possible D gene (5 bases). V was pared by 5 bases and J by 1 base, with 5 bases between. CDR1 GTSNPN and CDR2 SVGIG come from the germline V gene (reference sequence). CDR3 size: 12 residues. CDR3 in DNA: TGTGCCTGGGAGGGGAACACCGGGGAGCTGTTTTTT. This codes for CAWEGNTGELFF.

The chain links TRBV28 to TRBJ1-5, with 9 bases fitting TRBD1. The junction had 13 bases not matched to a gene; V was cut back by 8 bases and J by 5 bases. This CDR3 has 16 residues. Germline V gene lookup returns CDR1 MDHEN and CDR2 SYDVKM. The CDR3 spells CASDPSGQGRDQPQHF. In DNA form, the CDR3 reads TGTGCCAGCGACCCCAGTGGACAGGGGCGTGATCAGCCCCAGCATTTT.

There are a few counts of this clone. The gene calls are TRBV4-1 and TRBJ2-1; 8 nucleotides line up with TRBD2. V gave up 4 bases and J gave up 7 bases; unmatched junction bases: 9. The germline V gene encodes CDR1 MGHRA and CDR2 YSYEKL. The length of the CDR3 is 15 residues. The CDR3 region is CASSPRGGSGNEQFF. DNA of the CDR3: TGCGCCAGCAGCCCCCGCGGGGGGAGCGGGAATGAGCAGTTCTTC.

V and J are TRBV25-1 and TRBJ1-4, with D tentatively TRBD1 (5 bases). Germline V lookup: CDR1 MGHDK, CDR2 SYGVNS. CDR3 length: 15 amino acids. Trimming removed 3 bases from V and 0 bases from J, with 8 bases in between. The CDR3 DNA is TGTGCCAGCAGTGACCACAGGTCAACTAATGAAAAACTGTTTTTT. It translates to CASSDHRSTNEKLFF.

The chain uses TRBV7-2 and TRBJ1-1; a possible D gene is TRBD1 (5 bases). Germline values: CDR1 SGHTA, CDR2 FQGNSA. V was clipped by 2 bases and J by 1 base, with 8 bases between them. This CDR3 contains 14 residues. CDR3 nucleotide sequence: TGTGCCAGCAGCTTATTTCAGGGGAACACTGAAGCTTTCTTT. It yields the protein CASSLFQGNTEAFF.

The rearrangement uses TRBV29-1 and TRBJ2-7, with a weak D call TRBD1 (6 bases). The V end was cut by 4 bases, the J end by 7 bases, with 11 bases between. Germline V lookup: CDR1 SQVTM, CDR2 ANQGSEA. This CDR3 comprises 11 residues. The CDR3 loop reads CSVAGTFEQYF. CDR3 coding DNA: TGCAGCGTTGCGGGGACATTTGAGCAGTACTTC.

The V call is TRBV6-1, the J call TRBJ2-5; 10 bases line up with TRBD2. The CDR3 loop spans 15 amino acids. Trimming cost V 4 bases and J 4 bases; bases outside gene matches: 6. The germline V gene has CDR1 MNHNS and CDR2 SASEGT. The CDR3 region is CASSGAGGGSETQYF. CDR3 coding DNA: TGTGCCAGCAGTGGAGCGGGGGGGGGATCAGAGACCCAGTACTTC.

In its sample, this clone was seen once. CDR3 residues: CASRTGGASTEAFF. CDR3 nucleotides: TGTGCCAGTCGTACGGGAGGGGCTAGCACTGAAGCTTTCTTT. This chain links TRBV2 with TRBJ1-1; maybe TRBD1 (5 bases). The CDR3 loop spans 14 amino acids. In germline, CDR1 is SNHLY, CDR2 FYNNEI. Trimming shortened V by 9 bases and J by 4 bases, and 18 bases separated the two germline ends.

This rearrangement joins TRBV9 to TRBJ1-2; 9 positions match TRBD1. Losses at the gene ends were 3 bases for V and 7 bases for J; bases not matched to a gene: 7. CDR1 and CDR2 (germline): SGDLS, YYNGEE. The CDR3 has 14 residues. CDR3 DNA sequence: TGTGCCAGCAGCGAAGTAGGACAGGGGTCTGGCTACACCTTC. Its translation is CASSEVGQGSGYTF.

The chain combines TRBV21-1 with TRBJ2-7; the table's D call, TRBD1, has no DNA check behind it. TRBV21-1 is given as a pseudogene. The CDR3 consists of 16 residues. The CDR3: CASSKVCGQGWDEQYF. In DNA, the CDR3 is TGTGCCAGCAGCAAAGTATGTGGACAGGGATGGGACGAGCAGTACTTC.

V is TRBV9 and J is TRBJ1-3; no definite D call. V lost 1 base and J lost 2, with 10 bases in between. The CDR3 sequence is 15 residues long. Germline assignment: CDR1 SGDLS and CDR2 YYNGEE. In DNA, the CDR3 is TGTGCCAGCAGCGTAACGGCCGGGACTGGAAACACCATATATTTT. It translates to CASSVTAGTGNTIYF.

The chain is built from TRBV5-3 and TRBJ1-2; 9 bases map to TRBD1. TRBV5-3 is designated an ORF whose function remains uncertain. V gave up 4 bases and J gave up 0 bases; unmatched junction bases: 13. CDR3 size: 18 residues. CDR3 in DNA: TGTGCCAGAAGCCCTCTTCCGGGACAGGGTAACCCTAACTATGGCTACACCTTC. This sequence encodes CARSPLPGQGNPNYGYTF.

This sequence joins TRBV2 and TRBJ2-5; 8 nucleotides line up with TRBD2. This CDR3 has 13 amino acids. The germline gives CDR1 SNHLY, CDR2 FYNNEI. V lost 6 bases and J lost 3; bases outside the gene matches: 3. The CDR3 loop reads CASRRRGEETQYF. CDR3 in DNA: TGTGCCAGCAGGCGGCGGGGGGAAGAGACCCAGTACTTC.

V is TRBV21-1 and J is TRBJ1-6; the table's D call, TRBD1, has no DNA check behind it. TRBV21-1 is a pseudogene segment. The CDR3 sequence is 15 residues long. CDR3 in amino acids: CASSRRTGRNSPLHF. The CDR3 region has the DNA TGTGCCAGCAGCAGGCGGACAGGGCGGAATTCACCCCTCCACTTT.

The rearrangement joins TRBV19 to TRBJ1-5; 8 bases fit TRBD1. The V segment lost 7 bases and the J segment 9 bases; nucleotides outside the gene matches: 11. The CDR3 covers 14 residues. Germline CDR1 reads LNHDA; CDR2 reads SQIVND (reference sequence). The CDR3: CASKQGQAGRPQHF. CDR3 nucleotides: TGTGCCAGTAAGCAGGGACAGGCGGGTAGGCCCCAGCATTTT.

As for this clone: The junction departs from germline at one end; a sequencing error may be responsible. The rearrangement joins TRBV6-1 to TRBJ1-2, with 8 bases fitting TRBD1. The germline gives CDR1 MNHNS, CDR2 SASEGT. This CDR3 is 14 amino acids long. Here the CDR3 reads CASSEGTGSGGYAF. The DNA for the CDR3 is TGTGCCAGCAGTGAAGGGACAGGGTCGGGAGGCTACGCCTTC.

The rearrangement uses TRBV6-6 and TRBJ2-2, with D perhaps matching TRBD2 (6 bases). Trimming took 2 bases from V and 4 from J, leaving 8 bases between them. The CDR3 covers 14 residues. Germline assignment: CDR1 MNHNY and CDR2 SVGAGI (reference sequence). CDR3 nucleotide sequence: TGTGCCAGCAGTTACCCCGGGGGCACCGGGGAGCTGTTTTTT. This translates into CASSYPGGTGELFF.

This rearrangement joins TRBV9 to TRBJ1-4, with no clear D. The CDR3 runs to 17 residues. The V end was cut by 0 bases, the J end by 4 bases, with 16 bases between. Germline CDR1 reads SGDLS; CDR2 reads YYNGEE. CDR3 sequence reads: CASSVGGGRPHNEKLFF. In DNA form, the CDR3 reads TGTGCCAGCAGCGTAGGGGGAGGACGCCCCCATAATGAAAAACTGTTTTTT.

The V and J genes are TRBV28 and TRBJ1-2; 7 nucleotides match TRBD1. Germline assignment: CDR1 MDHEN and CDR2 SYDVKM. Germline trimming cut 6 bases from V and 4 bases from J; bases unmatched to any gene: 5. The CDR3 spans 13 residues. CDR3: CASSPRTGYGYTF. CDR3 nucleotides: TGTGCCAGCAGCCCGAGGACAGGCTATGGCTACACCTTC.

DNA for the CDR3: TGTGCCAGCAGCCAAGATCTAGGACAGGGCTATGGCTACACCTTC. Protein product: CASSQDLGQGYGYTF. The chain employs TRBV4-2 and TRBJ1-2, with TRBD1 matching 8 bases. Germline V gene data show CDR1 as LGHNA and CDR2 as YNFKEQ. The V gene end was trimmed by 0 bases and the J gene end by 4 bases; junction bases not matched to a gene: 4. The CDR3 sequence is 15 residues long.

The chain uses TRBV10-1 and TRBJ2-2; 7 nucleotides line up with TRBD2. V dropped 7 bases and J dropped 5; count of bases not matched to a gene: 7. Germline-derived CDR1 and CDR2 are WNHNN and SYGVQD (reference sequence). The CDR3 has 14 amino acids. As DNA, the CDR3 is TGCGCCAGCAAGGCGGGAGAGGGGACCGGGGAGCTGTTTTTT. Amino acid sequence: CASKAGEGTGELFF.

The V and J genes are TRBV19 and TRBJ1-4; maybe TRBD1 (6 bases). The CDR3 totals 15 residues. V was pared by 1 base and J by 8 bases, with 14 bases between. Germline CDR1 LNHDA, CDR2 SQIVND (reference sequence). CDR3 nucleotides: TGTGCCAGTAGTATAGCCGGACAGCCAAACGAAAAACTGTTTTTT. It is translated as CASSIAGQPNEKLFF.